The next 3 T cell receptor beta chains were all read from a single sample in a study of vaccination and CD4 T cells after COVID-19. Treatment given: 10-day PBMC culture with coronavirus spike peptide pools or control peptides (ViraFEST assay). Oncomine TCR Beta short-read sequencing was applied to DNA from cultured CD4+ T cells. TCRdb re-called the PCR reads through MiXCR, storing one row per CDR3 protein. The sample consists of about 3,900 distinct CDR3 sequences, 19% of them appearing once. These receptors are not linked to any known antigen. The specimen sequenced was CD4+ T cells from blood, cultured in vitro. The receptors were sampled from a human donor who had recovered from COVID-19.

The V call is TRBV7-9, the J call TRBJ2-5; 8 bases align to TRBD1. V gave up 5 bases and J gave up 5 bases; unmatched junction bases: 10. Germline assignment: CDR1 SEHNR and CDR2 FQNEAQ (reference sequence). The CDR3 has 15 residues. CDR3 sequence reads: CASSQDRAREETQYF. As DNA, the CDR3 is TGTGCCAGCAGCCAGGACAGGGCCAGGGAGGAGACCCAGTACTTC.

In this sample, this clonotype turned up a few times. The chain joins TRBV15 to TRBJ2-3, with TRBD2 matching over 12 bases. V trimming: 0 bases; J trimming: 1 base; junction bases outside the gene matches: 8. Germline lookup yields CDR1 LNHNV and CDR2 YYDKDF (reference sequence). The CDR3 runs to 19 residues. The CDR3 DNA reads TGTGCCACCAGCAGAGACGCCGCCAGGACTAGCGGGGGCACAGATACGCAGTATTTT. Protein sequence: CATSRDAARTSGGTDTQYF.

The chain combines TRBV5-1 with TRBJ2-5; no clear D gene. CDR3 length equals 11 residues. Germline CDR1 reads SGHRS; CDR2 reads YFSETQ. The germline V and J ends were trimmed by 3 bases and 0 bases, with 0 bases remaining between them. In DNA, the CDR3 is TGCGCCAGCAGCTACCAAGAGACCCAGTACTTC. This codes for CASSYQETQYF.